This T cell receptor (beta chain) is from a study of OX40 agonist ivuxolimab in advanced cancers. The study in broad terms: Ivuxolimab was a fully human IgG2 agonistic monoclonal antibody targeting the costimulatory receptor OX40 (CD134). Intravenous ivuxolimab was administered to patients every 2 weeks at six dose levels: 0.01, 0.1, 0.3, 1.5, 3 and 10 mg/kg. Of the roughly 52 dose-escalation patients, hepatocellular carcinoma was present in about 20, melanoma in roughly 15, renal cell carcinoma in 9 and head and neck cancer in 9. In the dose-escalation cohort, roughly 80% of patients were male, and the mean age was approximately 60 years, with a range of 23 to 79. Prior anti-PD-1, anti-PD-L1 or anti-CTLA-4 therapy was permitted, and checkpoint inhibitors had been received by 40% to 50% of dose-escalation patients. Partial responses occurred in three dose-escalation patients: two with cutaneous melanoma and one with hepatocellular carcinoma. The point of sequencing TCRbeta in the periphery was to test whether ivuxolimab changed TCR sequence diversity and drove clonal T-cell expansion. The paper reports the monotherapy dose-escalation portion (N of about 52 patients) of the phase I ivuxolimab trial.

As concerns this clone: Its antigen target is currently unknown. No base quality values were provided; no much bigger clone lies one nucleotide off.

V lost 1 base and J lost 7 bases, and the count of bases not matched to a germline gene is 2. The CDR3 measures 14 amino acids from cysteine to phenylalanine. Kept here is only the CDR3 DNA, which spans 42 bases and is read in frame from base 1. CDR1 and CDR2 were assigned from the germline V gene as SGDLS and YYNGEE. General conclusions and limits of the study: In the 0.1-3.0 mg/kg groups, partial responders were among the patients with the lowest normalized peripheral clonal expansion, particularly in CD8+ T cells. The antigen specificity of the peripheral T cells that underwent clonal expansion was not determined. At doses of 0.1 to 3.0 mg/kg, clonal expansion of both CD4+ and CD8+ blood T cells was observed from baseline to week 6. After ivuxolimab, CD8+ T cells had more expanded clones than CD4+ T cells on average. Low levels of normalized T-cell clonal expansion were also seen in some patients who did not respond.

The trial excluded patients who had a history of autoimmune disease or were on systemic immunosuppression. Peripheral blood for TCR sequencing was collected from all dose cohorts at baseline, on cycle 4 day 1, and on cycle 7 day 1. Samples came from an open-label, multicenter, first-in-human phase I dose-escalation trial of ivuxolimab. The trial enrolled adults with locally advanced or metastatic head and neck squamous cell, hepatocellular, melanoma or renal cell carcinoma. Before TCR sequencing, CD4+ T cells and CD8+ T cells were sorted from peripheral blood as separate populations. Genomic DNA was isolated from the sorted cells so that the TCRbeta CDR3 region could be sequenced. The immunoSEQ Assay was used to sequence the TCRbeta CDR3 regions. In its TCRdb copy, this immuneACCESS table keeps in-frame sequences only and misses some clones. Where compared with another copy, unresolved V genes explain less than half of these, and the others have no known cause. The sample data list tens of thousands of clones, and 75% to 85% of these were observed just once. About 5.4% of the sample comes from the top ten.

The receptor comes from an adult with an advanced solid tumor such as melanoma, head and neck, liver or kidney cancer. The starting material was CD4+ or CD8+ T cells sorted from blood, obtained in a trial of the OX40 agonist ivuxolimab. In this chain, TRBV9 is recombined with TRBJ2-2; 9 bases in between match TRBD2. The CDR3 is CASSVLAGNGELFF. In nucleotide form, the sequence is TGTGCCAGCAGCGTACTAGCGGGGAACGGGGAGCTGTTTTTT.